These T cell receptor gamma chains were read from a single sample in a study of Vδ1+ human thymocytes. TCRdb re-called clones from the multiplex PCR reads using CATT. This sample has tens of thousands of gamma-chain clones, with roughly 13% found just once. What was sequenced was Vdelta1+ gamma-delta thymocytes from the thymus. The receptor set was obtained from a child less than two years old who had congenital heart surgery. Each CDR3 is given with its conserved first and last residue. Each record gives: J gene, clone size, V gene, CDR3 DNA, CDR3 protein. Size is omitted from some rows. Given values are once, few, many or a class for expanded clones.

J: TRGJP1; size: NA; V: TRGV4; DNA: TGTGCCACCTGGGATGGGGAGGGTTGGTTCAAGATATTT; CDR3: CATWDGEGWFKIF
J: TRGJ1/TRGJ2; size: few; V: TRGV4; DNA: TGTGCCACCTGGAATGGGCCGGATTATAAGAAACTCTTT; CDR3: CATWNGPDYKKLF
J: TRGJP2; size: few; V: TRGV2; DNA: TGTGCCACCTGGGACGGGCTTCATCGCTATAGTAGTGATTGGATCAAGACGTTT; CDR3: CATWDGLHRYSSDWIKTF
J: TRGJ1/TRGJ2; size: few; V: TRGV4; DNA: TGTGCCACCTGGAATGGGGGGTCCTCAAGTTATAAGAAACTCTTT; CDR3: CATWNGGSSSYKKLF
J: TRGJ1/TRGJ2; size: NA; V: TRGV8; DNA: TGTGCCACCTGGGATAGGTTTGTACCGATCGGGAAACTCTTT; CDR3: CATWDRFVPIGKLF
J: TRGJP2; size: few; V: TRGV2; DNA: TGTGCCACCTGGGACGGGCTTTGGATCAAGACGTTT; CDR3: CATWDGLWIKTF
J: TRGJ1/TRGJ2; size: few; V: TRGV3; DNA: TGTGCCACCTGGGGTCCCTTGAATTATTATAAGAAACTCTTT; CDR3: CATWGPLNYYKKLF
J: TRGJP2; size: NA; V: TRGV3; DNA: TGTGCCACCTGGGACAGGCCTGATTGGATCAAGACGTTT; CDR3: CATWDRPDWIKTF
J: TRGJ1/TRGJ2; size: NA; V: TRGV5; DNA: TGTGCCACCTGGGTTAGGAATTATTATAAGAAACTCTTT; CDR3: CATWVRNYYKKLF
J: TRGJ1/TRGJ2; size: few; V: TRGV9; DNA: TGTGCCTTGTGGAACACCTCGGGGAAGCTCTTT; CDR3: CALWNTSGKLF
J: TRGJ1/TRGJ2; size: NA; V: TRGV4; DNA: TGTGCCACCTGGAATGCGGGAAGAACGCCGAATTATTATAAGAAACTCTTT; CDR3: CATWNAGRTPNYYKKLF
J: TRGJP1; size: NA; V: TRGV4; DNA: TGTGCCACCTGGGGGACTCATACCACTGGTTGGTTCAAGATATTT; CDR3: CATWGTHTTGWFKIF
J: TRGJ1/TRGJ2; size: few; V: TRGV3; DNA: TGTGCCACCTGGGACAGGATATTTTATTATAAGAAACTCTTT; CDR3: CATWDRIFYYKKLF
J: TRGJ1/TRGJ2; size: NA; V: TRGV3; DNA: TGTGCCACCTGGGACTGTTGCGATGCCGGATTCCAAGAGAGGAAACTCTTT; CDR3: CATWDCCDAGFQERKLF
J: TRGJ1/TRGJ2; size: NA; V: TRGV8; DNA: TGTGCCACCTGGAAACAATATTATAAGAAACTCTTT; CDR3: CATWKQYYKKLF
J: TRGJ1/TRGJ2; size: few; V: TRGV9; DNA: TGTGCCTTGTGGGAGGAGAGGGATAAGAAACTCTTT; CDR3: CALWEERDKKLF
J: TRGJ1/TRGJ2; size: NA; V: TRGV4; DNA: TGTGCCACCTGGGATACGCCTAAGAAACTCTTT; CDR3: CATWDTPKKLF
J: TRGJ1/TRGJ2; size: few; V: TRGV2; DNA: TGTGCCACCTGGGACACGGGTTATAAGAAACTCTTT; CDR3: CATWDTGYKKLF
J: TRGJ1/TRGJ2; size: few; V: TRGV4; DNA: TGTGCCACCTGGGATTACGATTATAAGAAACTCTTT; CDR3: CATWDYDYKKLF
J: TRGJ1/TRGJ2; size: few; V: TRGV4; DNA: TGTGCCACCTGGGCCGTTTATTATAAGAAACTCTTT; CDR3: CATWAVYYKKLF
J: TRGJ1/TRGJ2; size: few; V: TRGV4; DNA: TGTGCCACCTGGGACGTCCGTTATTATAAGAAACTCTTT; CDR3: CATWDVRYYKKLF
J: TRGJ1/TRGJ2; size: few; V: TRGV4; DNA: TGTGCCACCTGGGCGTTTTATTATAAGAAACTCTTT; CDR3: CATWAFYYKKLF
J: TRGJP2; size: NA; V: TRGV8; DNA: TGTGCCACCTGGGATAGGCCGAGTGATTGGATCAAGACGTTT; CDR3: CATWDRPSDWIKTF
J: TRGJ1/TRGJ2; size: NA; V: TRGV5; DNA: TGTGCCACCTGGGACAGGCCGATCATTAGGAATTATTATAAGAAACTCTTT; CDR3: CATWDRPIIRNYYKKLF
J: TRGJ1/TRGJ2; size: few; V: TRGV4; DNA: TGTGCCACCTGGAATGGACACCTGAATTATTATAAGAAACTCTTT; CDR3: CATWNGHLNYYKKLF
J: TRGJ1/TRGJ2; size: few; V: TRGV8; DNA: TGTGCCACCTGGGATAAGAATTATAAGAAACTCTTT; CDR3: CATWDKNYKKLF
J: TRGJ1/TRGJ2; size: few; V: TRGV4; DNA: TGTGCCACCTGGAGGATCGTCGAGTATTATAAGAAACTCTTT; CDR3: CATWRIVEYYKKLF
J: TRGJP2; size: NA; V: TRGV8; DNA: TGTGCCACCTGGGATTCTAGTGATTGGATCAAGACGTTT; CDR3: CATWDSSDWIKTF
J: TRGJP1; size: NA; V: TRGV3; DNA: TGTGCCACCTGGGACTGCTTACCTTTGGGGGCCACTGGTTGGTTCAAGATATTT; CDR3: CATWDCLPLGATGWFKIF
J: TRGJ1/TRGJ2; size: NA; V: TRGV9; DNA: TGTGCCTTGTGGGAGGCGATACCTCAGGGGTCCAAGAAACTCTTT; CDR3: CALWEAIPQGSKKLF
J: TRGJ1/TRGJ2; size: few; V: TRGV3; DNA: TGTGCCACCTGGGACGCGATTTATTATAAGAAACTCTTT; CDR3: CATWDAIYYKKLF
J: TRGJ1/TRGJ2; size: medium-sized; V: TRGV3; DNA: TGTGCCACCTGGGACAGGCGTAAGAAACTCTTT; CDR3: CATWDRRKKLF
J: TRGJ1/TRGJ2; size: NA; V: TRGV9; DNA: TGTGCCTTGTGGGTTCCGAATTATTATAAGAAACTCTTT; CDR3: CALWVPNYYKKLF
J: TRGJ1/TRGJ2; size: NA; V: TRGV2; DNA: TGTGCCACCTGGGTGGGGTTCTTCGATTATAAGAAACTCTTT; CDR3: CATWVGFFDYKKLF
J: TRGJP2; size: NA; V: TRGV5; DNA: TGTGCCACCTGGGACGACTGTCCTGATTGGATCAAGACGTTT; CDR3: CATWDDCPDWIKTF
J: TRGJ1/TRGJ2; size: NA; V: TRGV3; DNA: TGTGCCACCTGGGATACCACTACCACCAAGAAACTCTTT; CDR3: CATWDTTTTKKLF
J: TRGJP1; size: few; V: TRGV4; DNA: TGTGCCACCTGGGACTTATATACCACTGGTTGGTTCAAGATATTT; CDR3: CATWDLYTTGWFKIF
J: TRGJ1/TRGJ2; size: few; V: TRGV4; DNA: TGTGCCACCTGGAATGGGCTTCGGAAACTCTTT; CDR3: CATWNGLRKLF
J: TRGJP2; size: NA; V: TRGV4; DNA: TGTGCCACCTGGACCCCGGATAGTGATTGGATCAAGACGTTT; CDR3: CATWTPDSDWIKTF
J: TRGJ1/TRGJ2; size: NA; V: TRGV8; DNA: TGTGCCACCTCGGCGCGGGGTGTCAAACTCTTT; CDR3: CATSARGVKLF
J: TRGJ1/TRGJ2; size: NA; V: TRGV9; DNA: TGTGCCTTGTGGGAGGTCCGACCCGTCCCTGGCCCGTCGCATTATAAGAAACTCTTT; CDR3: CALWEVRPVPGPSHYKKLF
J: TRGJ1/TRGJ2; size: NA; V: TRGV9; DNA: TGTGCCTTGTGGGAGAGGGACTTTTATTATAAGAAACTCTTT; CDR3: CALWERDFYYKKLF
J: TRGJ1/TRGJ2; size: few; V: TRGV3; DNA: TGTGCCACCTGGGACACCCTGGATAAGAAACTCTTT; CDR3: CATWDTLDKKLF
J: TRGJ1/TRGJ2; size: medium-sized; V: TRGV9; DNA: TGTGCCTTGTGGGAGGTGTATCCCTCGAATTATTATAAGAAACTCTTT; CDR3: CALWEVYPSNYYKKLF
J: TRGJP; size: few; V: TRGV9; DNA: TGTGCCTTGTGGGTATTGGGCTGGTTGGGCAAAAAAATCAAGGTATTT; CDR3: CALWVLGWLGKKIKVF
J: TRGJP2; size: NA; V: TRGV4; DNA: TGTGCCACCTGGAAGGGGAGTAGTGATTGGATCAAGACGTTT; CDR3: CATWKGSSDWIKTF
J: TRGJ1/TRGJ2; size: NA; V: TRGV5; DNA: TGTGCCACCTGGGACAGAGAACCCCTCTTT; CDR3: CATWDREPLF
J: TRGJ1/TRGJ2; size: NA; V: TRGV2; DNA: TGTGCCACCTGGGACGGAGACTATTATAAGAAACTCTTT; CDR3: CATWDGDYYKKLF
J: TRGJ1/TRGJ2; size: NA; V: TRGV4; DNA: TGTGCCACCTGGGATGGGCCTGTGGATTATAAGAAACTCTTT; CDR3: CATWDGPVDYKKLF
J: TRGJ1/TRGJ2; size: NA; V: TRGV4; DNA: TGTGCCACCTGGGATGGGGAAACCATTTATTATAAGAAACTCTTT; CDR3: CATWDGETIYYKKLF
J: TRGJ1/TRGJ2; size: medium-sized; V: TRGV5; DNA: TGTGCCACCTGGGACAGATATTATAAGAAACTCTTT; CDR3: CATWDRYYKKLF
J: TRGJ1/TRGJ2; size: NA; V: TRGV9; DNA: TGTGCCTTGTGGGAGGTGTTTGTCGTGGGGAAACTCTTT; CDR3: CALWEVFVVGKLF
J: TRGJP2; size: NA; V: TRGV4; DNA: TGTGCCACCTGGAATGGGCCGTCTTGGATCAAGACGTTT; CDR3: CATWNGPSWIKTF
J: TRGJP; size: NA; V: TRGV5; DNA: TGTGCCACCTGGGACAGGCCGGAGTTGGGCAAAAAAATCAAGGTATTT; CDR3: CATWDRPELGKKIKVF
J: TRGJ1/TRGJ2; size: few; V: TRGV4; DNA: TGTGCCACCTGGTCCTACCCCTCCTTGGATTATTATAGGAAACTCTTT; CDR3: CATWSYPSLDYYRKLF
J: TRGJ1/TRGJ2; size: NA; V: TRGV9; DNA: TGTGCCTTGTGGGAGAAACATAAGAAACTCTTT; CDR3: CALWEKHKKLF
J: TRGJ1/TRGJ2; size: NA; V: TRGV8; DNA: TGTGCCACCTGGGATAGAGGTACGAATTATTATAAGAAACTCTTT; CDR3: CATWDRGTNYYKKLF
J: TRGJ1/TRGJ2; size: few; V: TRGV4; DNA: TGTGCCACCTGGATAGGCTATAAGAAACTCTTT; CDR3: CATWIGYKKLF
J: TRGJP1; size: NA; V: TRGV9; DNA: TGTGCCTTGTGGGAGGATGGTTGGTTCAAGATATTT; CDR3: CALWEDGWFKIF